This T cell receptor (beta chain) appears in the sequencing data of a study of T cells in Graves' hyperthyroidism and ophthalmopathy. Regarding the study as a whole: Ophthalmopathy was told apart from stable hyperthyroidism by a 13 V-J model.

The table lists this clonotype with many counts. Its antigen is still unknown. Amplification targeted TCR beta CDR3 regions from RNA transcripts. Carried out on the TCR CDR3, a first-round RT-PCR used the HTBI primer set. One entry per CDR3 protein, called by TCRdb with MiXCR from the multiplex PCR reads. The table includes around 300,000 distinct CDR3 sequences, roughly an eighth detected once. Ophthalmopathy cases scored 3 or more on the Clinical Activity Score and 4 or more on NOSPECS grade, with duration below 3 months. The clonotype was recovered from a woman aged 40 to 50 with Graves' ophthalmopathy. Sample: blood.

Written as DNA, the CDR3 is TGTGCCAGCAGTGTTGCGGAGAATGAAGCTTTCTTT. It translates to CASSVAENEAFF. This chain links TRBV6-1 with TRBJ1-1; D gene uncertain. CDR1 is MNHNS and CDR2 is SASEGT in the germline V gene. The CDR3 sequence is 12 residues long. Deletions cut 4 bases from V and 7 bases from J, with 10 bases between.